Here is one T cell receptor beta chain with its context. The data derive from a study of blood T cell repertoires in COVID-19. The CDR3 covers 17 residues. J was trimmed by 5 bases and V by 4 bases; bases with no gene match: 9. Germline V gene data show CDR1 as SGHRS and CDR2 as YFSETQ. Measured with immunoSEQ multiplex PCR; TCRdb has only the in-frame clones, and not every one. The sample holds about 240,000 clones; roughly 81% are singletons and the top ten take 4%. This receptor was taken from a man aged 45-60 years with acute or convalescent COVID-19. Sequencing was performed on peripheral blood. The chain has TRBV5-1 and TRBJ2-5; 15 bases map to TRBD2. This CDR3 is CASSPGLAGGLGETQYF. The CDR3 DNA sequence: TGCGCCAGCAGCCCTGGACTAGCGGGGGGGCTGGGGGAGACCCAGTACTTC. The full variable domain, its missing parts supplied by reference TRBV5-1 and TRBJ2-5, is KAGVTQTPRYLIKTRGQQVTLSCSPISGHRSVSWYQQTPGQGLQFLFEYFSETQRNKGNFPGRFSGRQFSNSRSEMNVSTLELGDSALYLCASSPGLAGGLGETQYFGPGTRLLVL.